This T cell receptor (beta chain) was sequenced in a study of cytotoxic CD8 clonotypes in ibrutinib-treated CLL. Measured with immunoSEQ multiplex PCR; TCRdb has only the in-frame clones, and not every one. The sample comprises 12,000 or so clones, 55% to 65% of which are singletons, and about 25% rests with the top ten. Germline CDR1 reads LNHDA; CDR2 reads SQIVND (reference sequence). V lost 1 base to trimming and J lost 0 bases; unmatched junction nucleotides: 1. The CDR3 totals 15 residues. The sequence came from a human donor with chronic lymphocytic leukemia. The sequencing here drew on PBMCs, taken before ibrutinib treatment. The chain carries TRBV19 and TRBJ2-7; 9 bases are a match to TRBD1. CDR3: CASSIGTGDSYEQYF. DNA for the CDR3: TGTGCCAGTAGTATAGGGACAGGGGACTCCTACGAGCAGTACTTC.